This TCR beta chain came from a study of Graves' ophthalmopathy and Graves' hyperthyroidism listed by TCRdb under 2018. Looking at the study overall: Peripheral blood was collected before any treatment was given, at the time of initial diagnosis. The study used signatures of the TCR beta repertoire to tell Graves' ophthalmopathy apart from Graves' hyperthyroidism and to predict which patients would progress to ophthalmopathy. In total, some 130 blood samples were TCR-sequenced: 40 to 45 ophthalmopathy, roughly 77 hyperthyroidism and some 17 hyperthyroidism-to-ophthalmopathy patients. To explore V-J signatures that separate ophthalmopathy from hyperthyroidism, a discovery set of 95 to 100 patients was enrolled, consisting of more than 40 with ophthalmopathy and around 57 with stable hyperthyroidism. The independent validation cohort included roughly 19 hyperthyroidism patients plus 17 patients who later progressed from hyperthyroidism to ophthalmopathy. In roughly 6 hyperthyroidism patients, the T-cell repertoire of thyroid tissue was compared with the T-cell repertoire of blood. Following sampling, methimazole starting at 30 mg daily was administered to hyperthyroidism patients, and high-dose intravenous methylprednisolone was administered to ophthalmopathy patients. Results the study describes overall, beyond this receptor: No statistical method was used to predetermine the sample size, and group allocation was not hidden from the investigators. Most expanded thyroid clonotypes with a frequency above 0.001 also appeared in blood, which suggests that blood repertoires may reflect the immune response in the thyroid. In validation, the model predicted ophthalmopathy progression with about 71% sensitivity and approximately 78% specificity; some 13 predicted patients were CT-confirmed with GO in a median of about 6.2 months. The 13-signature model separated ophthalmopathy from stable hyperthyroidism with roughly 90% sensitivity and about 84% specificity in cross-validation, and 80%/75% in the test set.

The ophthalmopathy patients had moderately to severely active disease, with a Clinical Activity Score of 3 or higher, a NOSPECS grade of 4 or higher, and a disease duration of less than 3 months. Patients with other autoimmune diseases, uncontrolled infections, pregnancy or lactation were excluded from the study. Clinical symptoms, serum thyroxine, TRAb, thyroid ultrasound and orbital computed tomography formed the basis of the diagnosis. PBMCs were isolated from about 10 ml of fresh peripheral blood by Ficoll-Paque density gradient centrifugation. Trizol reagent was used to extract the total RNA, and its quality was then checked on an Agilent 2100 Bioanalyzer. For repertoire sequencing, TCR beta CDR3 regions were amplified from RNA transcripts. The first round of RT-PCR was done with HTBI primers and the Qiagen OneStep RT-PCR kit, and was followed by a second round of multiplex PCR, then size selection and purification. Sequencing of the libraries was carried out on an Illumina HiSeq2000 in paired-end mode with 100 bp reads. The paper's data handling went like this. SOAPnuke was used to process the reads, throwing out any read that had adapters, had uncalled bases, had a mean Phred below 15, or lacked an exact constant-primer or identifier match. High-quality paired reads were merged with COPE v1.2.5. Unique nucleotide sequences were defined as clonotypes and aligned to IMGT TRB V, D and J references using MiTCR v1.1. The analysis was limited to V-J combinations with a frequency above 0.0001, which together covered over 99% of the repertoires. For each V-J combination, a TCR clonal expansion and chaos score was defined as the ratio of F50 clonal expansion to chaos observed in the TCRdist matrix. Welch's t-statistics and random forest were used to reduce the features to about 12 V-J combinations, which were then used as input to a naive Bayes classifier. Thyroid-blood repertoire similarity was quantified with the Morisita-Horn index. TCRdb trimmed public reads at Q25 via fastp, called clones via MiXCR and kept in-frame beta chains. Every entry covers one CDR3 protein and lists the most common genes and DNA from its rows. The authors' filters were not applied to this entry. The sample includes about 57,000 distinct CDR3 sequences, with roughly half observed a single time. Roughly 5% of the sample is taken by the ten largest.

This clonotype was detected ten times or more. Its antigen specificity is not known. There are no base qualities to consult, and no much larger clone falls within one base. At the junction V is shortened by 0 bases and J by 4 bases; bases outside the gene matches: 0. The germline V gene sets CDR1 to MRHNA and CDR2 to SNTAGT. The CDR3 sequence holds 15 residues, the cysteine and phenylalanine included. Left in the record is the CDR3 DNA by itself, 45 bases read in frame from the first base. Sequenced sample: peripheral blood. The source of this sequence is an adult woman with Graves' ophthalmopathy. The chain links TRBV6-4 with TRBJ2-1; TRBD2 agrees with 10 junctional bases. The CDR3 corresponds to CASSDSLAGYNEQFF. The nucleotide sequence reads as follows: TGTGCCAGCAGTGACTCACTAGCGGGATACAATGAGCAGTTCTTC.